This entry lists 2 T cell receptor beta chains sequenced from one sample in a study of cytomegalovirus exposure and HLA in healthy donors. Vbeta (60) and Jbeta (13) primers were used in the PCR. Measured with immunoSEQ multiplex PCR; TCRdb has only the in-frame clones, and not every one. Here the sample spans 130,000 to 150,000 clones, over 75% being singletons. The sequencing sample was made of PBMCs. The receptors come from a young man in good health and CMV-seropositive.

J is TRBJ2-5 and V is TRBV11-2; D gene uncertain. There are 14 residues in the CDR3. Germline CDR1 is SGHAT and CDR2 is FQNNGV. V was trimmed by 0 bases and J by 7 bases, leaving 12 bases between them. The CDR3 nucleotides read TGTGCCAGCAGCTTAGACCTGGATCCGGGGACCCAGTACTTC. Its translation is CASSLDLDPGTQYF.

This chain joins TRBV28 and TRBJ1-1, with a possible D match to TRBD1 (6 bases). Between the trimmed V and J ends, which lost 2 bases and 3 bases, there was a span of 25 bases. Germline CDR1 is MDHEN and CDR2 is SYDVKM. The CDR3 spans 19 residues. The CDR3 DNA reads TGTGCCAGCAGTTTAGTCGGGCGCTCGTGGGAAGGGGGGGACACTGAAGCTTTCTTT. Amino acid sequence: CASSLVGRSWEGGDTEAFF. The variable domain in full, with the rest retrieved from reference TRBV28 and TRBJ1-1, is DVKVTQSSRYLVKRTGEKVFLECVQDMDHENMFWYRQDPGLGLRLIYFSYDVKMKEKGDIPEGYSVSREKKERFSLILESASTNQTSMYLCASSLVGRSWEGGDTEAFFGQGTRLTVV.